The present entry profiles one T cell receptor (beta chain) with its context. These data originate in a study of blood T cell repertoires in COVID-19. About the study: The United States, Italy and Spain were the sources of the acute and convalescent COVID-19 samples.

TCRdb's table, derived via immunoSEQ multiplex PCR, lists solely in-frame clones and lacks some. The sample consists of around 96,000 clones, roughly 95% of them appearing once. The CDR3 is 15 residues long. The rearrangement joins TRBV21-1 to TRBJ2-1; the table names TRBD2, a call not compared with the DNA. TRBV21-1 is termed a pseudogene. This TCR was sampled from a human donor with active COVID-19. The donor label of this sample is uncertain. Sequencing was done on a sample of peripheral blood. CDR3 region: CASSEERDSSVEQFF. The CDR3 bases are TGTGCCAGCAGCGAAGAACGGGACTCTTCGGTTGAGCAGTTCTTC.